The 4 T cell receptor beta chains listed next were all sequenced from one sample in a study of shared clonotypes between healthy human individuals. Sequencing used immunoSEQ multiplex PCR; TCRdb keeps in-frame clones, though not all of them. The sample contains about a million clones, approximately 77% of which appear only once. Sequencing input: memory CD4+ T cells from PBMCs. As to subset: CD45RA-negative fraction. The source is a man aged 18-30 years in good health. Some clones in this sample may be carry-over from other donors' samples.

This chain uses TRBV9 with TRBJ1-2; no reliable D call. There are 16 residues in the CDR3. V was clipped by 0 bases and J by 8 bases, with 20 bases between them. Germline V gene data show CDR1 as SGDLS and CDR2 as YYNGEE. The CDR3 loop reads CASSVGRESRAAGYTF. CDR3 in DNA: TGTGCCAGCAGCGTAGGGAGGGAGTCGAGGGCTGCCGGCTACACCTTC.

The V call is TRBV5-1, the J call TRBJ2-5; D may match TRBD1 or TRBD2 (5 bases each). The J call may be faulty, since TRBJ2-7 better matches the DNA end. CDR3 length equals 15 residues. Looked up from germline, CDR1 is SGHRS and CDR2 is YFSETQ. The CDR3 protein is CASSRGAISTYEQYF. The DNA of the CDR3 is TGCGCCAGCAGCCGAGGGGCGATTTCTACCTACGAGCAGTACTTC.

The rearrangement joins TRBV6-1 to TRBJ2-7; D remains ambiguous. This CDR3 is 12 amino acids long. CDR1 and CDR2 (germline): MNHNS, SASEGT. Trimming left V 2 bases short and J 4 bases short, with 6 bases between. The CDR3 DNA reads TGTGCCAGCAGTGAACACGGTTACGAGCAGTACTTC. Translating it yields CASSEHGYEQYF.

CDR3 nucleotide sequence: TGCGCCAGCAGCTTGGATTCAGGGAGCGGCTACACCTTC. Its translation is CASSLDSGSGYTF. V gene TRBV5-1 combines with J gene TRBJ1-2, with D tentatively TRBD1 (5 bases). Germline V CDR1 and CDR2: SGHRS, YFSETQ. The CDR3 runs 13 residues. Between the trimmed V and J ends, which lost 0 bases and 8 bases, there was a span of 11 bases.